Listed here is a single TCR beta chain. The target antigen is unknown. The sample originates from a study of T cell responses to AZD1222 COVID-19 vaccine. For the study at large: Pooling covered second doses at about 4 or about 12 weeks.

J lost 12 bases, V lost 3 bases, and 5 bases had no gene match. The CDR3 is 12 amino acids. Germline assignment: CDR1 DFQATT and CDR2 SNEGSKA (reference sequence). Study results and limitations: Researchers report vaccine-associated CD4 TCRs spanning spike, with dominance at 160-218 and 743-854.

Using immunoSEQ multiplex PCR, the repertoire was profiled, and TCRdb retains in-frame clones only, with some absent. The sample lists about 140,000 clones; roughly 89% were seen once. Here the sequenced sample was peripheral blood, taken on day 0 of AZD1222 vaccination. The receptor was isolated from an adult in good health. This chain joins TRBV20-1 and TRBJ2-1; 10 bases align to TRBD1. The CDR3 loop reads CSASSDRGAQFF. The CDR3 region has the DNA TGCAGTGCTAGTTCGGACAGGGGGGCGCAGTTCTTC.